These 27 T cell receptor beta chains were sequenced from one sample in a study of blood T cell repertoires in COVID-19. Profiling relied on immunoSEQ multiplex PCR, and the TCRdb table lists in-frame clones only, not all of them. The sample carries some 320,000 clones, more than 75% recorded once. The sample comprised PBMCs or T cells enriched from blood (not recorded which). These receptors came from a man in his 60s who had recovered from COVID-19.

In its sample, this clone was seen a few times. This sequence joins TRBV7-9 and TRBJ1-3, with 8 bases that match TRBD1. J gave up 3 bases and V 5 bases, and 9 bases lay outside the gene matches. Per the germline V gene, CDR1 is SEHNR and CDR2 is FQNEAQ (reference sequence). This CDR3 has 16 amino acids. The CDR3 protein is CASSARDRSFGNTIYF. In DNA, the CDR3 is TGTGCCAGCAGCGCCCGGGACAGGTCATTTGGAAACACCATATATTTT.

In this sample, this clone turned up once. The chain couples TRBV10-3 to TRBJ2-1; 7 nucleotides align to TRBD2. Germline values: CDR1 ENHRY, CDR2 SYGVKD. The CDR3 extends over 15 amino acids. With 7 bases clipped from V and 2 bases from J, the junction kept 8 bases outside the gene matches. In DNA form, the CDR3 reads TGTGCCATCATGGGTGGGCGGGGGACCTACAATGAGCAGTTCTTC. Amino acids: CAIMGGRGTYNEQFF.

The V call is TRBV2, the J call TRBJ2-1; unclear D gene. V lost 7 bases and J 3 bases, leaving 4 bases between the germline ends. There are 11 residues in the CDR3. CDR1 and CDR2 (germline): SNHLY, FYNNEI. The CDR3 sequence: CASTIYNEQFF. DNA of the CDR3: TGTGCCAGCACTATCTACAATGAGCAGTTCTTC.

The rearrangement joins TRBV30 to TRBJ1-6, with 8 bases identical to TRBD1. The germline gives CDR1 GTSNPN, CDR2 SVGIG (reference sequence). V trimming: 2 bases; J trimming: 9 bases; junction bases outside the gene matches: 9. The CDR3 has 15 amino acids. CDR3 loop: CAWSYTGTGGSPLHF. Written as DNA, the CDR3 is TGTGCCTGGAGTTATACCGGGACAGGTGGTTCACCCCTCCACTTT.

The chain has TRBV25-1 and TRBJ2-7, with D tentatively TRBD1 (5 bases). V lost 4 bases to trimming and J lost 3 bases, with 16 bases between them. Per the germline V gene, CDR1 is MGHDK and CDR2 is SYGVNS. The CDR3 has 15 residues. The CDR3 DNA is TGTGCCAGCAGTGGGCTGTTAGGAAGGGGCTACGAGCAGTACTTC. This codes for CASSGLLGRGYEQYF.

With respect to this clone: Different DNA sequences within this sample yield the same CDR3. CDR3 in DNA: TGTGCCAGCAGCCAGGGCGGCTCTGGAAACACCATATATTTT. This gives the protein CASSQGGSGNTIYF. This rearrangement joins TRBV7-2 to TRBJ1-3, with TRBD1 as a possible D gene (5 bases). Looked up from germline, CDR1 is SGHTA and CDR2 is FQGNSA. The length of the CDR3 is 14 residues. V lost 5 bases and J lost 0, with 8 bases in between. The entire variable domain, with the rest obtained from reference TRBV7-2 and TRBJ1-3, is as follows: GAGVSQSPSNKVTEKGKDVELRCDPISGHTALYWYRQSLGQGLEFLIYFQGNSAPDKSGLPSDRFSAERTGGSVSTLTIQRTQQEDSAVYLCASSQGGSGNTIYFGEGSWLTVV.

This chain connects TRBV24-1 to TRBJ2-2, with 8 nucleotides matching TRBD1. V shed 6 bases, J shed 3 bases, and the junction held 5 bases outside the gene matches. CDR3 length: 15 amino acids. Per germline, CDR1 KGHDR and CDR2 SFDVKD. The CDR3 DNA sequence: TGTGCCACCAGTACCCTGGACAGGGACACCGGGGAGCTGTTTTTT. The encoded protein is CATSTLDRDTGELFF.

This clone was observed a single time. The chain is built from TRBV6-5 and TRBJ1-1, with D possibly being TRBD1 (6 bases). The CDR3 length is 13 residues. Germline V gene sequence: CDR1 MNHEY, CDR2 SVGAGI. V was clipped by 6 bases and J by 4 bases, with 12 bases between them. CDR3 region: CASRANRATEAFF. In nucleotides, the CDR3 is TGTGCCAGCAGAGCAAACAGGGCCACTGAAGCTTTCTTT.

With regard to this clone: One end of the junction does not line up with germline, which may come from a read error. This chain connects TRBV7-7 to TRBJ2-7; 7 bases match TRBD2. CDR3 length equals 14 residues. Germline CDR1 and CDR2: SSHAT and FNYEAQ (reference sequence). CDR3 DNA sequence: TGTGCTAGCAGCCCAGGGCGGGAGATAGACGAGCAGTACTTC. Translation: CASSPGREIDEQYF. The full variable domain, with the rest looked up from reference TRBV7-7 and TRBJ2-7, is GAGVSQSPRYKVTKRGQDVTLRCDPISSHATLYWYQQALGQGPEFLTYFNYEAQPDKSGLPSDRFSAERPEGSISTLTIQRTEQRDSAMYRCASSPGREIDEQYFGPGTRLTVT.

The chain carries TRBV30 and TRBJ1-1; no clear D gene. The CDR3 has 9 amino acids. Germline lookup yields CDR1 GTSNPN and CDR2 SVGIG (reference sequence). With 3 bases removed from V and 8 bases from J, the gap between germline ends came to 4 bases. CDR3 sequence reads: CAWRREAFF. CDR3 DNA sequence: TGTGCCTGGAGACGGGAAGCTTTCTTT.

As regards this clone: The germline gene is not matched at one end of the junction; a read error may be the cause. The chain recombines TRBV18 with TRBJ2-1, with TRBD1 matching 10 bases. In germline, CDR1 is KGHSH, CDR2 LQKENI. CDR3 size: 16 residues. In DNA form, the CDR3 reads TGTGCCACCTCACCTCTTCGGACAGGGGGAAGGAATGAGCAGTTCTTC. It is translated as CATSPLRTGGRNEQFF.

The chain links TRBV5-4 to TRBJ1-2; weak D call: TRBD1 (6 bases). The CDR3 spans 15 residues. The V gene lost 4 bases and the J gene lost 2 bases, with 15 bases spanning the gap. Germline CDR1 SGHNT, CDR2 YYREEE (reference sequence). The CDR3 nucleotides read TGTGCCAGCAGCCCCCCGGGACAAAACAACTATGGCTACACCTTC. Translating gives CASSPPGQNNYGYTF.

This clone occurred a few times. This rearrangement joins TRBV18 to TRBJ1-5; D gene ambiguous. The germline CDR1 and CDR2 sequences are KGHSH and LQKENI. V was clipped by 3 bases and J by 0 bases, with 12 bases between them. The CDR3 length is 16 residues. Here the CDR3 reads CASSPEGLYSNQPQHF. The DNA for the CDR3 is TGTGCCAGCTCACCCGAGGGCCTTTATAGCAATCAGCCCCAGCATTTT.

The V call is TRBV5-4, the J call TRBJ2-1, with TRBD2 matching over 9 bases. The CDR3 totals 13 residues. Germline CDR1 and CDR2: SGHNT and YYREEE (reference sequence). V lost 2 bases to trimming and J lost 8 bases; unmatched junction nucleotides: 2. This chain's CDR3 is CASSLAGGYEQFF. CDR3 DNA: TGTGCCAGCAGCTTAGCGGGAGGTTATGAGCAGTTCTTC.

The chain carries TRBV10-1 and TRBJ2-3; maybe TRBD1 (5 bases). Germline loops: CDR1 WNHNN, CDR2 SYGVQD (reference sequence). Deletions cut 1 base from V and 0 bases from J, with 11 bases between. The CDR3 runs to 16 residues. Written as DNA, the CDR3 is TGCGCCAGCAGTGAGTTAACAGGCGCTAGCACAGATACGCAGTATTTT. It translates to CASSELTGASTDTQYF.

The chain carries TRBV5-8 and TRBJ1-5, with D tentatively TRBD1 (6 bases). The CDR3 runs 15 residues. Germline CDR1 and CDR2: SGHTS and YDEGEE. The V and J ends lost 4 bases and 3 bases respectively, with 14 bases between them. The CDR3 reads CASSEGVGINQPQHF. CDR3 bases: TGTGCCAGCAGCGAGGGGGTAGGCATCAATCAGCCCCAGCATTTT.

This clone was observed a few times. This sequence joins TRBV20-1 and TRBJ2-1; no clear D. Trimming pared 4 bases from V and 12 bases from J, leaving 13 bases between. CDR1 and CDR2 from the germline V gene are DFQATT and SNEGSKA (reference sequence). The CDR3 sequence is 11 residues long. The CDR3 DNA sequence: TGCAGTGCTATGGTGAGAGAGAGGCAGTTCTTC. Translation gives CSAMVRERQFF.

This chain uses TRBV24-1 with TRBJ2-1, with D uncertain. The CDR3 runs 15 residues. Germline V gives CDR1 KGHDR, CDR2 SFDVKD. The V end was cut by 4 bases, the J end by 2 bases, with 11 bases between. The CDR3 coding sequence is TGTGCCACCAGTGACCCCCGCGAAACCTACAATGAGCAGTTCTTC. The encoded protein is CATSDPRETYNEQFF.

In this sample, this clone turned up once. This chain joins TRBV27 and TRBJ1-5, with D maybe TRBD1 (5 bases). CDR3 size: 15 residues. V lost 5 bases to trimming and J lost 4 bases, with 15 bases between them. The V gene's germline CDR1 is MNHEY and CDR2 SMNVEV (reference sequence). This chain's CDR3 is CASSQGGGWNQPQHF. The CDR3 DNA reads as TGTGCCAGCAGTCAGGGCGGGGGTTGGAATCAGCCCCAGCATTTT.

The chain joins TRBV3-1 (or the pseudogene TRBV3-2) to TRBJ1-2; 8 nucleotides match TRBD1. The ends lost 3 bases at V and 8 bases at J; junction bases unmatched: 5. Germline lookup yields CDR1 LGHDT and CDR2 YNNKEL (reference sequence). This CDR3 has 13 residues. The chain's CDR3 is CASSHTGGEGYTF. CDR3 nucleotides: TGTGCCAGCAGCCACACAGGGGGTGAAGGCTACACCTTC.

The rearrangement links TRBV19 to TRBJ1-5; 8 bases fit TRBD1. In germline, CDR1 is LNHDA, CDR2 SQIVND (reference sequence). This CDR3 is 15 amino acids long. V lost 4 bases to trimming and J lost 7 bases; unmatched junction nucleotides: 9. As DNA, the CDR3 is TGTGCCAGTAGTACACAACCGGGACAGGTACAGCCCCAGCATTTT. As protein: CASSTQPGQVQPQHF.

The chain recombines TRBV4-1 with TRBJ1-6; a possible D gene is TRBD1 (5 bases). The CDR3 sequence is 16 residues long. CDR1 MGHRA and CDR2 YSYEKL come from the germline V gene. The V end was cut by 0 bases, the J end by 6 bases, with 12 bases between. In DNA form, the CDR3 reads TGCGCCAGCAGCCAAGAACCTCCAGGGATTAATTCACCCCTCCACTTT. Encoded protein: CASSQEPPGINSPLHF.

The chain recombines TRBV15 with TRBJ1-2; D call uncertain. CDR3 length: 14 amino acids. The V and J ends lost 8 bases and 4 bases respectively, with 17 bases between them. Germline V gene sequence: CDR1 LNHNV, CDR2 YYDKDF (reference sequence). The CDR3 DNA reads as TGTGCCACCGGTCTTGGGCCCGTGGGCTATGGCTACACCTTC. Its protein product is CATGLGPVGYGYTF. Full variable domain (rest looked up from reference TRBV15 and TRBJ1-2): DAMVIQNPRYQVTQFGKPVTLSCSQTLNHNVMYWYQQKSSQAPKLLFHYYDKDFNNEADTPDNFQSRRPNTSFCFLDIRSPGLGDTAMYLCATGLGPVGYGYTFGSGTRLTVV.

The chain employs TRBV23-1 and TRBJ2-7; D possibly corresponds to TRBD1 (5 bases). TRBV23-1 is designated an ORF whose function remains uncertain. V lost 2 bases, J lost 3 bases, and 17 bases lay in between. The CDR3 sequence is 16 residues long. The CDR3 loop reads CASSQTLTGEFYEQYF. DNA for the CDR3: TGCGCCAGCAGTCAAACTCTAACAGGTGAGTTCTACGAGCAGTACTTC.

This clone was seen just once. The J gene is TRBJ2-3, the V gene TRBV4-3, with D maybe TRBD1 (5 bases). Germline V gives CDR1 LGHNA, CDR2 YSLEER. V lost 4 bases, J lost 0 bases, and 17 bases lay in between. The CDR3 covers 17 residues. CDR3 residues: CASSPQALDTSTDTQYF. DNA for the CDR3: TGCGCCAGCAGCCCTCAAGCCCTGGACACTAGCACAGATACGCAGTATTTT.

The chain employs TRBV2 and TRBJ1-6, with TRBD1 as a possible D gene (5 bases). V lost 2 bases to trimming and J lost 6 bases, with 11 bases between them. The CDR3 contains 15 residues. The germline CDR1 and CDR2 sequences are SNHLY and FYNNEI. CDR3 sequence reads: CASSELFQGNSPLHF. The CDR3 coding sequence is TGTGCCAGCAGTGAATTATTCCAGGGTAATTCACCCCTCCACTTT.

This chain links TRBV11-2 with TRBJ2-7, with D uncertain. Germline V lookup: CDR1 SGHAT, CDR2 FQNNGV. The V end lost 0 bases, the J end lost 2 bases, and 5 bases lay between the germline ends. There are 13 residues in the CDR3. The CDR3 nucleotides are TGTGCCAGCAGCTTAGACCCCACCTACGAGCAGTACTTC. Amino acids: CASSLDPTYEQYF.